This TCR beta chain is from a study of blood T cell repertoires in COVID-19 (dated by TCRdb to the early 2020s). Study-level background: Samples covering the acute and convalescent phases of COVID-19 were provided by collaborators in the United States, Italy and Spain. The repertoires were released in a freely available public database meant as a resource for research on the immune response to SARS-CoV-2. The material from the prospective study consisted of cDNA or gDNA derived from T cells, B-cell-depleted T cells, or PBMCs. Nearly every sample came with metadata listing a de-identified subject ID, COVID-19 status, age in years and sex. Where HLA class I and class II types were available, the types were taken from metadata supplied by the sample provider, not from assay-based typing. The dataset comprised deeply sampled blood TCRbeta repertoires from subjects exposed to, actively infected with, or recovered from COVID-19. The samples were drawn from the first 160 participants of the ongoing ImmuneRACE study and from more than 1,000 subjects provided by 6 global collaborators.

The junction carries 12 bases between V and J, which are trimmed by 4 bases and 8 bases respectively. The CDR3 measures 13 amino acids from cysteine to phenylalanine. The retained sequence is limited to the CDR3, 39 bases, with the frame set at the first base. For CDR1 and CDR2, the germline V gene lists MGHRA and YSYEKL. General findings and caveats noted by the study authors: Clinical and demographic metadata were provided uncurated, with the amount varying by source and participant.

TCRbeta CDR3 regions were amplified from genomic DNA using the immunoSEQ Assay, a bias-controlled multiplex PCR. Per the original workflow: The number of nucleated cells in each sample was estimated from the amplification of reference gene primers within the assay. To quantify the absolute abundance of each unique TCRbeta CDR3 rearrangement, sequence reads were collapsed and filtered. For each sample, productive Simpson clonality was calculated as the square root of Simpson's diversity index across productive rearrangements. As stored in TCRdb, this immuneACCESS dataset retains in-frame rearrangements with V and J assigned. A fraction of the clones does not appear; measured against another copy, unresolved V genes explain less than half of the discrepancy, and the remainder lacks a known reason. The V and J calls and the clone size are those of that table, but D and trimming were determined from the DNA. The sample table lists roughly 220,000 clones, 82% of them with a count of one. The top ten clones comprise under 8.5% of the sample.

There are a few counts of this clone. Its antigen is not yet known. No base quality values were provided; no much bigger clone lies one nucleotide off. At one collaborating source in Seattle, patients were enrolled during active infection and were followed longitudinally through the course of disease. Whole blood was collected in K2EDTA tubes by collaborating institutions according to the institutions' own protocols. For TCRbeta analysis, collaborators shipped samples as frozen whole blood, isolated PBMCs, or DNA extracted from either of those sample types. This sequence originates from a woman of 80 years or more with COVID-19, enrolled during active disease. The sequenced sample consisted of peripheral blood. The chain employs TRBV4-1 and TRBJ2-1; a tentative D match to TRBD2 spans 5 bases. The CDR3 in this case is CASSRSLADEQFF. The nucleotide sequence reads as follows: TGCGCCAGCAGCCGTTCCCTAGCAGATGAGCAGTTCTTC.